The T cell receptor (beta chain) described here comes from a study of T cell responses to AZD1222 COVID-19 vaccine (dated by TCRdb to the early 2020s). Some background on the complete study: A total of 233 trial participants underwent TCR sequencing, of whom approximately 210 received two doses of AZD1222 and about 26 received two doses of the MenACWY control vaccine. Trial participants were enrolled by age into subgroups of 18-55, 56-69 and 70-plus years, and about 150, 27 and 61 TCR-sequenced participants, respectively, were included in these subgroups.

Study-level results and caveats: Spike-specific TCR breadth and depth rose significantly after two AZD1222 doses compared with day 0 and with MenACWY recipients. Conclusions about previously exposed vaccinees are limited because only six or seven AZD1222 recipients were SARS-CoV-2 seropositive at baseline. Most participants were white British and females outnumbered males, and the authors suggested that clonal diversity may have been underestimated. In the small 56-69-year group, the increase in depth fell short of significance, most likely because of low power. Because no day 14 peak-response samples were available, repertoires were characterized only after the peak T cell response. CD4 TCRs associated with the vaccine covered the entire spike protein, and the dominant responses were in regions 160-218 and 743-854. Nearly half of unique spike-specific TCRs reportedly recognized epitopes outside regions mutated in the B.1.351 and B.1.1.7 variants.

The CDR3 regions of human TCRbeta chains were analyzed by immunosequencing. In the authors' own workflow: Repertoire TCRs were matched against a reference library of SARS-CoV-2-specific TCRs generated with the MIRA antigen-specificity platform. Breadth was defined as the fraction of unique TCRs that were SARS-CoV-2-associated, and depth was defined as the fraction of total T cells that were SARS-CoV-2-associated. Using the MIRA data, each spike-specific TCR was assigned both to the spike region to which the TCR was reactive and to a CD4 or CD8 class. Log10-transformed breadth and depth values were compared by one-way ANOVA with Sidak's multiple comparisons tests. The clones in this table, taken by TCRdb from immuneACCESS, are in-frame only. Not every clone is retained; where verified, under half of the shortfall comes from an unresolved V gene, and the cause of the rest is unknown. D and trimming come from the DNA, and the V and J calls and clone size come from that table. Within this sample are over 70,000 clones, with over 60% of them counted one time only. 27% of the sample lies in the top ten.

This clone showed up just once. It has no known antigen specificity. No much larger clone exists at a distance of one base, and base qualities are not known. The time point tag for this specimen amounts to: about 28 days (+/-7) after the second vaccine dose. The treatment or condition label, read with the paper, signifies: meningococcal conjugate vaccine given as trial control. Samples from vaccinated people were obtained from the UK trials COV001 and COV002, which included a single-blind randomized controlled phase 2/3 trial of AZD1222 (ChAdOx1 nCoV-19) in healthy adults. For TCRbeta chain sequencing, PBMC samples from trial participants were taken at day 0 and at day 28 after the second dose. The CDR3, from cysteine to phenylalanine, totals 15 residues. Just the 45-base CDR3 DNA is kept, in frame starting at base 1. Germline trimming: 4 bases from V, 0 bases from J; junction bases outside gene matches: 0. According to the germline V gene (reference sequence), CDR1 reads LGHDT and CDR2 reads YNNKEL.

The clonotype was recovered from an adult who received the MenACWY meningococcal vaccine as a control. The chain was built from TRBV3-1 (or the pseudogene TRBV3-2) and TRBJ2-6; 7 of the junction bases match TRBD1. The source material was peripheral blood, sampled 28 days after the second dose of the MenACWY control vaccine. The DNA reads as follows: TGTGCCAGCAGCCCAGGGGGCTCTGGGGCCAACGTCCTGACTTTC. This yields the protein CASSPGGSGANVLTF.